This T cell receptor beta chain appears in the sequencing data of a study of cytomegalovirus exposure and HLA in healthy donors. Clones were read by immunoSEQ multiplex PCR, and TCRdb kept only the in-frame ones, dropping some. The sample has 120,000 or so clones; approximately 89% are singletons. Donors were drawn from the 120-subject validation cohort, separate from the approximately 670-subject first cohort. J lost 5 bases, V lost 3 bases, and 5 bases had no gene match. Germline CDR1 LNHNV, CDR2 YYDKDF (reference sequence). CDR3 length: 14 amino acids. This chain connects TRBV15 to TRBJ2-5; TRBD1 matches at 8 bases. Source material: PBMCs. This TCR was recovered from a woman aged 18-29 years in good health and CMV-seronegative. CDR3 sequence: CATSRDTGGETQYF. The CDR3 DNA follows: TGTGCCACCAGCAGGGATACAGGGGGGGAGACCCAGTACTTC.